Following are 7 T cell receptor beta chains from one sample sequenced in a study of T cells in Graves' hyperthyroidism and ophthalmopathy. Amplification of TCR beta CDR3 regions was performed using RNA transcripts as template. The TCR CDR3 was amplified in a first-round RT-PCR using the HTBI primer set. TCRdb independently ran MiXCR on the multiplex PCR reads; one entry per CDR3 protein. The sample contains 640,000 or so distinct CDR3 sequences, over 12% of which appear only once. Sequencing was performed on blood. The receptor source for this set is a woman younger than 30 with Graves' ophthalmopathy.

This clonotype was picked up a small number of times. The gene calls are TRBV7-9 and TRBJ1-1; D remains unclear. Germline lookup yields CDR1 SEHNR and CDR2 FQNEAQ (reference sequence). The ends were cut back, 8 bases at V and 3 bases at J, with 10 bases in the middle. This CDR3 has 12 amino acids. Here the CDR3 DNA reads TGTGCCAGCGGAGTCGGGCACACTGAAGCTTTCTTT. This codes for CASGVGHTEAFF.

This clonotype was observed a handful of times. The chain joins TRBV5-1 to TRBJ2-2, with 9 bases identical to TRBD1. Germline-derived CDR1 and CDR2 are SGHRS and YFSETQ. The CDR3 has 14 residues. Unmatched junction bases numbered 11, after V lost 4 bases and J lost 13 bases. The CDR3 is CASSQDRGNIGLFF. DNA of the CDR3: TGCGCCAGCAGCCAGGACAGGGGAAATATTGGGCTGTTTTTT.

CDR3 region: CASSTRRQGSTNEKLFF. CDR3 DNA: TGTGCCAGTAGTACCCGCCGACAGGGGTCAACTAATGAAAAACTGTTTTTT. The chain couples TRBV19 to TRBJ1-4; 8 bases align to TRBD1. The CDR3 is made up of 17 amino acids. The V segment lost 4 bases and the J segment 0 bases; nucleotides outside the gene matches: 7. CDR1 and CDR2 (germline): LNHDA, SQIVND (reference sequence).

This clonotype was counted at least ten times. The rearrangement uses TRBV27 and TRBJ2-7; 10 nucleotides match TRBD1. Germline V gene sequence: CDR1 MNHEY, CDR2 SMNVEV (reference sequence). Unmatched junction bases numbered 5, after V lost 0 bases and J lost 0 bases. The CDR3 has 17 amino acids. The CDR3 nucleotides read TGTGCCAGCAGTTTATCGGCGGGACAGGGGCTCTCCTACGAGCAGTACTTC. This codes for CASSLSAGQGLSYEQYF.

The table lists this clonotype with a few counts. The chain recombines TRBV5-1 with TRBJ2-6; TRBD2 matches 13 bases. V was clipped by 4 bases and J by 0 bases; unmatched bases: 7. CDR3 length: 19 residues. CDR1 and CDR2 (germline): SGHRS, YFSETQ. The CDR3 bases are TGCGCCAGCAGCGTGGGGGGGACTAGCGGGAACTCTGGGGCCAACGTCCTGACTTTC. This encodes CASSVGGTSGNSGANVLTF.

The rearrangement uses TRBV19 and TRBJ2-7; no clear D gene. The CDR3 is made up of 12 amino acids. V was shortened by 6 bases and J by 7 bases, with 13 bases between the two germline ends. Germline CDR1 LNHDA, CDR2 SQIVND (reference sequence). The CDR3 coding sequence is TGTGCCAGTAGCCCCCGGCTCGGAGAGCAGTACTTC. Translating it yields CASSPRLGEQYF.

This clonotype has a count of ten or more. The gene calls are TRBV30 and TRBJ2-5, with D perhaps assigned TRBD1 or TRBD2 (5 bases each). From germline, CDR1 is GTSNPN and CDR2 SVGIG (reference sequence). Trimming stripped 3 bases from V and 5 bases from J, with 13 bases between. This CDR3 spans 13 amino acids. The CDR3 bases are TGTGCCTGGAGAGGGACGGGCGGGGAGACCCAGTACTTC. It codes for CAWRGTGGETQYF.